Shown below are 16 T cell receptor beta chains from a single sample sequenced in a study of T cell responses to AZD1222 COVID-19 vaccine. Sequencing was performed with immunoSEQ multiplex PCR; in TCRdb, only in-frame clones are kept and a portion is missing. The table lists 35,000 to 45,000 clones, 80% of them singletons. The specimen was peripheral blood, collected on day 0 of AZD1222 vaccination. All receptors derive from an adult in good health.

A single count supports this clone. CDR3 sequence (DNA): TGTGCCAGCAGCTTCTTTATCCAGGACCGCGGGGAGCTGTTTTTT. Translated, it gives CASSFFIQDRGELFF. The J gene is TRBJ2-2, the V gene TRBV7-3; unclear D gene. This CDR3 spans 15 amino acids. V was shortened by 3 bases and J by 7 bases, with 15 bases between the two germline ends. Germline-derived CDR1 and CDR2 are SGHTA and FQGTGA.

This rearrangement joins TRBV7-9 to TRBJ1-3, with D perhaps matching TRBD1 (5 bases). CDR3 length equals 16 residues. Trimming shortened V by 1 base and J by 0 bases, and 10 bases separated the two germline ends. Germline CDR1 and CDR2: SEHNR and FQNEAQ (reference sequence). As DNA, the CDR3 is TGTGCCAGCAGCTTAGGCGCGACAGCCTCTGGAAACACCATATATTTT. It is translated as CASSLGATASGNTIYF. Together with reference TRBV7-9 and TRBJ1-3, the CDR3 gives the full variable domain: DTGVSQNPRHKITKRGQNVTFRCDPISEHNRLYWYRQTLGQGPEFLTYFQNEAQLEKSRLLSDRFSAERPKGSFSTLEIQRTEQGDSAMYLCASSLGATASGNTIYFGEGSWLTVV.

CDR3 protein: CASSLLQRGGLTGELFF. As DNA, the CDR3 is TGTGCCAGCAGCCTCCTCCAGCGGGGGGGCCTCACCGGGGAGCTGTTTTTT. The chain links TRBV28 to TRBJ2-2, with 10 bases fitting TRBD2. V was clipped by 6 bases and J by 4 bases; unmatched bases: 11. CDR3 length equals 17 residues. The germline V gene has CDR1 MDHEN and CDR2 SYDVKM. Based on the CDR3 plus reference TRBV28 and TRBJ2-2, the full variable domain is DVKVTQSSRYLVKRTGEKVFLECVQDMDHENMFWYRQDPGLGLRLIYFSYDVKMKEKGDIPEGYSVSREKKERFSLILESASTNQTSMYLCASSLLQRGGLTGELFFGEGSRLTVL.

The chain combines TRBV11-3 with TRBJ2-2; the match to TRBD1 covers 8 bases. Germline values: CDR1 SGHNT, CDR2 YENEEA. Trimming took 5 bases from V and 7 from J; bases not matched to a gene: 9. The length of the CDR3 is 15 residues. This CDR3 is CASSAGRGRNGELFF. CDR3 DNA: TGTGCCAGCAGCGCGGGCAGGGGGCGAAACGGGGAGCTGTTTTTT.

For the CDR3, the DNA is TGTGCCAGCTCCCTCCAGGGGAATCGTAACGGGGAGCTGTTTTTT. Protein product: CASSLQGNRNGELFF. The V call is TRBV18, the J call TRBJ2-2, with D possibly matching TRBD1 (6 bases). This CDR3 has 15 amino acids. CDR1 KGHSH and CDR2 LQKENI come from the germline V gene. With 6 bases removed from V and 7 bases from J, the gap between germline ends came to 18 bases.

The chain is built from TRBV11-2 and TRBJ2-1; maybe TRBD2 (6 bases). CDR3 length equals 15 residues. Germline CDR1 reads SGHAT; CDR2 reads FQNNGV. V was pared by 5 bases and J by 2 bases, with 13 bases between. The CDR3 region has the DNA TGTGCCAGCAGCCCCGGGGGTAGCGCCTACAATGAGCAGTTCTTC. It codes for CASSPGGSAYNEQFF. Full variable domain (remainder filled in from reference TRBV11-2 and TRBJ2-1): EAGVAQSPRYKIIEKRQSVAFWCNPISGHATLYWYQQILGQGPKLLIQFQNNGVVDDSQLPKDRFSAERLKGVDSTLKIQPAKLEDSAVYLCASSPGGSAYNEQFFGPGTRLTVL.

V is TRBV11-1 and J is TRBJ2-5, with D perhaps matching TRBD1 (6 bases). Germline V lookup: CDR1 SGHAT, CDR2 FQDESV (reference sequence). Trimming shortened V by 5 bases and J by 5 bases, and 15 bases separated the two germline ends. The CDR3 length is 14 residues. CDR3 amino acids: CASSGNRAVETQYF. The CDR3 DNA reads as TGTGCCAGCAGCGGTAACAGGGCGGTGGAGACCCAGTACTTC.

V and J are TRBV28 and TRBJ2-7; D gene ambiguous. Trimming stripped 3 bases from V and 7 bases from J, with 16 bases between. The CDR3 runs 14 residues. Germline values: CDR1 MDHEN, CDR2 SYDVKM. The DNA for the CDR3 is TGTGCCAGCAGTTTGCCCAACTTGTCTCGAGAGCAGTACTTC. It translates to CASSLPNLSREQYF.

This clone showed up just a few times. V usage is TRBV9 and J usage is TRBJ2-1; 10 bases are a match to TRBD2. Germline V CDR1 and CDR2: SGDLS, YYNGEE. The CDR3 contains 15 residues. V dropped 2 bases and J dropped 7; count of bases not matched to a gene: 6. CDR3 loop: CASSVSLAGENEQFF. Here the CDR3 DNA reads TGTGCCAGCAGCGTGTCTCTAGCGGGGGAAAATGAGCAGTTCTTC.

The chain has TRBV24-1 and TRBJ2-1, with D perhaps matching TRBD1 or TRBD2 (5 bases each). CDR1 and CDR2 from the germline V gene are KGHDR and SFDVKD. Trimming stripped 0 bases from V and 2 bases from J, with 10 bases between. The length of the CDR3 is 16 residues. DNA of the CDR3: TGTGCCACCAGTGATTTGGGGCAGGGACCCTACAATGAGCAGTTCTTC. Its protein is CATSDLGQGPYNEQFF.

The V and J genes are TRBV2 and TRBJ1-1, with TRBD1 identical over 8 bases. Germline V gene sequence: CDR1 SNHLY, CDR2 FYNNEI. The CDR3 has 13 residues. The V and J ends lost 6 bases and 5 bases, in that order; junction bases with no gene match: 5. This CDR3 is CASRQGEYTEAFF. The CDR3 bases are TGTGCCAGCAGACAGGGGGAGTATACTGAAGCTTTCTTT. Full variable domain (remainder filled in from reference TRBV2 and TRBJ1-1): EPEVTQTPSHQVTQMGQEVILRCVPISNHLYFYWYRQILGQKVEFLVSFYNNEISEKSEIFDDQFSVERPDGSNFTLKIRSTKLEDSAMYFCASRQGEYTEAFFGQGTRLTVV.

This chain connects TRBV21-1 to TRBJ2-5; TRBD2, as called in the table, went unchecked against the DNA. TRBV21-1 is a documented pseudogene. The CDR3 totals 12 residues. The CDR3 loop reads CASYKLAGTQYF. The CDR3 nucleotides are TGTGCCAGCTACAAACTAGCTGGGACCCAGTACTTC.

The chain carries TRBV5-1 and TRBJ2-2, with TRBD1 as a possible D gene (6 bases). This CDR3 is 18 amino acids long. In germline, CDR1 is SGHRS, CDR2 YFSETQ. V lost 3 bases, J lost 0 bases, and 18 bases lay in between. This chain's CDR3 is CASSSEGVHVANTGELFF. CDR3 DNA: TGCGCCAGCAGCTCTGAGGGGGTTCACGTTGCGAACACCGGGGAGCTGTTTTTT.

The chain couples TRBV5-1 to TRBJ1-2, with D hard to call. Per germline, CDR1 SGHRS and CDR2 YFSETQ. The CDR3 sequence is 14 residues long. V lost 2 bases and J 3 bases, leaving 11 bases between the germline ends. As DNA, the CDR3 is TGCGCCAGCAGCTTAGGGCAGGATCACTATGGCTACACCTTC. Amino acid sequence: CASSLGQDHYGYTF.

This chain joins TRBV5-8 and TRBJ1-2; D uncertain. Germline CDR1 and CDR2: SGHTS and YDEGEE. The V end lost 1 base, the J end lost 0 bases, and 7 bases lay between the germline ends. The CDR3 has 14 residues. The CDR3: CASSLLLSNYGYTF. CDR3 bases: TGTGCCAGCAGCTTGCTTCTCTCTAACTATGGCTACACCTTC.

This clone showed up just a few times. This chain joins TRBV5-4 and TRBJ2-3; a weak D match, TRBD1 (6 bases). The CDR3 totals 15 residues. V lost 4 bases, J lost 1 base, and 13 bases lay in between. CDR1 and CDR2 (germline): SGHNT, YYREEE (reference sequence). For the CDR3, the DNA is TGTGCCAGCAGCGATTACAGGGATCGCACAGATACGCAGTATTTT. It is translated as CASSDYRDRTDTQYF.